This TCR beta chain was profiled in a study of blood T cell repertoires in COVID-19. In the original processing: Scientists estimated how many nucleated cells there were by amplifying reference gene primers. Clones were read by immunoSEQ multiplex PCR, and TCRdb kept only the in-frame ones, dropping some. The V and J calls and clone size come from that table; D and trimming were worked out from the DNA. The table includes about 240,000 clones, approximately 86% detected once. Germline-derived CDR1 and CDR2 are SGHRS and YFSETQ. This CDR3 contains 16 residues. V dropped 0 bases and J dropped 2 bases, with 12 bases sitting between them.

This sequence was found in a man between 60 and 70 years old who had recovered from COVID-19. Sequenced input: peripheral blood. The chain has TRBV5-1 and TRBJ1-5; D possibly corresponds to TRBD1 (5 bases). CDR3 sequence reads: CASSLAPGWGNQPQHF. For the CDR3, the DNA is TGCGCCAGCAGCTTGGCCCCAGGGTGGGGCAATCAGCCCCAGCATTTT.